This TCR beta chain was sequenced during a study of cytomegalovirus exposure and HLA in healthy donors. The primer mix had 60 Vbeta and 13 Jbeta primers. Measured with immunoSEQ multiplex PCR; TCRdb has only the in-frame clones, and not every one. Of 150,000 to 200,000 clones listed, approximately 72% were seen once; the top ten hold around 6.8%. Germline CDR1 and CDR2: SGHNT and YYREEE (reference sequence). The ends were cut back, 6 bases at V and 4 bases at J, with 13 bases in the middle. This CDR3 is 13 amino acids long. The sequence was collected from a man aged 40-50 years in good health and CMV-seropositive. Sequencing was carried out using PBMCs. The rearrangement uses TRBV5-4 and TRBJ2-5; D perhaps matches TRBD2 (7 bases). CDR3 nucleotide sequence: TGTGCCAGCATGGGGGGGGCGGGAGAGACCCAGTACTTC. Translated, it gives CASMGGAGETQYF. Filled out from reference TRBV5-4 and TRBJ2-5, the complete variable domain reads ETGVTQSPTHLIKTRGQQVTLRCSSQSGHNTVSWYQQALGQGPQFIFQYYREEENGRGNFPPRFSGLQFPNYSSELNVNALELDDSALYLCASMGGAGETQYFGPGTRLLVL.